This T cell receptor beta chain was captured by sequencing in a study of blood T cells in healthy people across ages. The second PCR ran about 6 to 11 cycles with a sample-barcoded 5' primer and J-beta primers. TCRdb re-analysed the 5' RACE reads in MiXCR, keeping a single row per CDR3 protein. The sample holds hundreds of thousands of distinct CDR3 sequences; 29% are singletons and the top ten take around 15%. Per germline, CDR1 SGHTA and CDR2 FQGNSA. Trimming took off 0 bases at V and 4 bases at J, with 7 bases between the two ends. The CDR3 loop spans 13 amino acids. The table lists this clonotype with many counts.

The rearrangement uses TRBV7-2 and TRBJ2-7; no reliable D call. This clonotype was sampled from a woman of 80 years or more in good health. Material for sequencing was blood. CDR3: CASSLADFYEQYF. The CDR3 DNA follows: TGTGCCAGCAGCTTAGCAGATTTTTACGAGCAGTACTTC.